Each of the 10 T cell receptor beta chains below was sequenced from the same sample in a study of T cells in pancreatic ductal adenocarcinoma. Selected pancreatic ductal adenocarcinoma patients had undergone surgery without neoadjuvant therapy. Libraries were prepared by immunoSEQ multiplex PCR; TCRdb keeps only in-frame clonotypes and omits some of them. The sample gives about 11,000 clones, roughly 88% of which show up once; more than 15% is in the top ten. Sequencing input: PBMCs. These receptors all come from a human donor with pancreatic ductal adenocarcinoma.

This clone was seen only a few times. The genes are TRBV5-5 and TRBJ1-1, with D possibly TRBD1 on 5 matching bases. Trimming stripped 5 bases from V and 3 bases from J, with 14 bases between. The CDR3 totals 14 residues. From germline, CDR1 is SGHKS and CDR2 YYEKEE (reference sequence). CDR3 sequence (DNA): TGTGCCAGCAGTGATGGGGGGACGGACACTGAAGCTTTCTTT. This encodes CASSDGGTDTEAFF.

The chain couples TRBV7-2 to TRBJ2-7, with 7 bases aligning to TRBD1. The CDR3 sequence is 17 residues long. Germline V lookup: CDR1 SGHTA, CDR2 FQGNSA. Trimming at V came to 3 bases and at J to 3 bases, leaving 14 bases not matched to a gene. CDR3 sequence reads: CASSFSSLPGQFYEQYF. CDR3 DNA sequence: TGTGCCAGCAGCTTCTCCTCTTTGCCGGGACAGTTCTACGAGCAGTACTTC.

V gene TRBV29-1 combines with J gene TRBJ1-2; 8 bases are a match to TRBD1. The CDR3 spans 16 residues. Trimming took 4 bases from V and 4 from J; bases not matched to a gene: 14. The germline V gene has CDR1 SQVTM and CDR2 ANQGSEA. The CDR3 protein is CSVGTSDRADPYGYTF. The CDR3 coding sequence is TGCAGCGTTGGTACCTCGGACAGGGCCGATCCCTATGGCTACACCTTC.

V usage is TRBV10-3 and J usage is TRBJ2-3; D remains ambiguous. The CDR3 contains 17 residues. The germline gives CDR1 ENHRY, CDR2 SYGVKD. Deletions cut 5 bases from V and 4 bases from J, with 22 bases between. CDR3 sequence reads: CAISLLSSAKLPDTQYF. The CDR3 DNA reads as TGTGCCATCAGTCTTCTATCAAGCGCGAAGTTGCCAGATACGCAGTATTTT.

The chain recombines TRBV14 with TRBJ2-7; D is ambiguous. From germline, CDR1 is SGHDN and CDR2 FVKESK. The CDR3 is 14 residues long. V shed 1 base and J shed 2 bases, with 9 bases lying between them. Here the CDR3 DNA reads TGTGCCAGCAGCCAAGGACCGTCTCCCTACGAGCAGTACTTC. This gives the protein CASSQGPSPYEQYF. The whole variable domain, remainder taken from reference TRBV14 and TRBJ2-7, is EAGVTQFPSHSVIEKGQTVTLRCDPISGHDNLYWYRRVMGKEIKFLLHFVKESKQDESGMPNNRFLAERTGGTYSTLKVQPAELEDSGVYFCASSQGPSPYEQYFGPGTRLTVT.

The CDR3 loop reads CASSNSVYSYEQYF. The CDR3 coding sequence is TGTGCCAGCAGCAATAGCGTCTACTCCTACGAGCAGTACTTC. The rearrangement links TRBV27 to TRBJ2-7; D may be TRBD2 (5 bases). V lost 6 bases and J 0 bases, leaving 12 bases between the germline ends. The CDR3 has 14 amino acids. Germline lookup yields CDR1 MNHEY and CDR2 SMNVEV (reference sequence).

This sequence joins TRBV5-1 and TRBJ2-6, with D maybe TRBD1 (6 bases). This CDR3 has 14 residues. The ends were cut back, 0 bases at V and 9 bases at J, with 10 bases in the middle. Germline CDR1 reads SGHRS; CDR2 reads YFSETQ. CDR3 protein: CASSLGQEHNVLTF. CDR3 nucleotides: TGCGCCAGCAGCTTGGGACAGGAGCACAACGTCCTGACTTTC.

The chain combines TRBV9 with TRBJ1-1; D is unclear. CDR3 size: 13 residues. Germline V gene data show CDR1 as SGDLS and CDR2 as YYNGEE. Trimming left V 0 bases short and J 3 bases short, with 6 bases between. CDR3 nucleotide sequence: TGTGCCAGCAGCGTAGAGGGTTACACTGAAGCTTTCTTT. Amino acids: CASSVEGYTEAFF.

The V call is TRBV4-2, the J call TRBJ2-5; 10 nucleotides align to TRBD2. V was clipped by 5 bases and J by 4 bases; unmatched bases: 4. The CDR3 contains 14 residues. Germline V gives CDR1 LGHNA, CDR2 YNFKEQ. CDR3 DNA sequence: TGTGCCAGCAGCTCTAGCGGGAGTAGAGAGACCCAGTACTTC. Its protein product is CASSSSGSRETQYF.

V and J are TRBV14 and TRBJ1-2; a possible D gene is TRBD1 (5 bases). The CDR3 covers 15 residues. V was shortened by 1 base and J by 6 bases, with 15 bases between the two germline ends. In germline, CDR1 is SGHDN, CDR2 FVKESK. CDR3 nucleotides: TGTGCCAGCAGCCAAGTTAAAACTCGGGGCCATGGCTACACCTTC. Its translation: CASSQVKTRGHGYTF.